This T cell receptor beta chain was captured in a study of ipilimumab plus nivolumab after autologous stem cell transplantation. Looking at the study overall: The DLBCL cohort had primary refractory and relapsed disease, with 18-month progression-free survival of about 86% and 29%.

The ends lost 1 base at V and 4 bases at J; junction bases unmatched: 4. CDR3 length: 14 residues. CDR1 is GTSNPN and CDR2 is SVGIG in the germline V gene (reference sequence). The repertoire was sequenced with immunoSEQ multiplex PCR; TCRdb's copy has only in-frame clones and lacks some. The sample includes 15,000 to 20,000 clones, around 81% seen only once; the top ten take approximately 22%. The receptor was derived from a male donor with diffuse large B-cell lymphoma. This material consisted of PBMCs, taken in a trial of ipilimumab plus nivolumab as post-transplant consolidation. The gene calls are TRBV30 and TRBJ1-5; TRBD1 aligns across 7 bases. CDR3 sequence (DNA): TGTGCCTGGAGTGCGACAGGGAAGAATCAGCCCCAGCATTTT. Translation gives CAWSATGKNQPQHF.